The 24 T cell receptor beta chains below were found in one sample sequenced in a study of shared clonotypes between healthy human individuals. Some clones are missing from TCRdb's copy, which holds only in-frame ones; the method was immunoSEQ multiplex PCR. The sample contains around 690,000 clones, around 90% of which appear only once. The sample comprised memory CD8+ T cells from PBMCs. Stated subset: CD45RO+ cells pooled with CCR7-negative TemRA cells. The receptors were sampled from a man younger than 35 in good health. Some clones in this sample may be carry-over from other donors' samples.

The rearrangement uses TRBV4-1 and TRBJ2-1; 7 bases map to TRBD2. From germline, CDR1 is MGHRA and CDR2 YSYEKL. With V trimmed by 1 base and J by 2 bases, 5 bases remained unmatched. The CDR3 sequence is 16 residues long. The CDR3 region has the DNA TGCGCCAGCAGCCAAGGGGGGGGGTTTGCCTACAATGAGCAGTTCTTC. Translated, it gives CASSQGGGFAYNEQFF.

This clone occurred a few times. This chain links TRBV5-1 with TRBJ1-1; perhaps TRBD1 as D (5 bases). Germline CDR1 SGHRS, CDR2 YFSETQ. V was pared by 4 bases and J by 6 bases, with 16 bases between. The CDR3 length is 14 residues. Written as DNA, the CDR3 is TGCGCCAGCAGCCACAGGAGTCTGTACGCTGAAGCTTTCTTT. This sequence encodes CASSHRSLYAEAFF.

The CDR3 coding sequence is TGTGCCAGCAGTCCGGGACTAGCCGGGGATTGGGGAGAGACCCAGTACTTC. It specifies CASSPGLAGDWGETQYF. The chain carries TRBV27 and TRBJ2-5; TRBD2 matches at 9 bases. This CDR3 contains 17 residues. Looked up from germline, CDR1 is MNHEY and CDR2 is SMNVEV (reference sequence). J was trimmed by 4 bases and V by 5 bases; bases with no gene match: 14.

V and J are TRBV28 and TRBJ2-7, with no clear D. Germline lookup yields CDR1 MDHEN and CDR2 SYDVKM. Trimming shortened V by 2 bases and J by 5 bases, and 13 bases separated the two germline ends. The CDR3 sequence is 14 residues long. CDR3 coding DNA: TGTGCCAGCAGTTTAGCGGCAGTAATTCACGAGCAGTACTTC. Amino acid sequence: CASSLAAVIHEQYF. Variable domain in full (rest from reference TRBV28 and TRBJ2-7): DVKVTQSSRYLVKRTGEKVFLECVQDMDHENMFWYRQDPGLGLRLIYFSYDVKMKEKGDIPEGYSVSREKKERFSLILESASTNQTSMYLCASSLAAVIHEQYFGPGTRLTVT.

The CDR3 spells CASSVSKNNTGELFF. CDR3 bases: TGTGCCAGCAGCGTATCCAAGAACAACACCGGGGAGCTGTTTTTT. The chain employs TRBV9 and TRBJ2-2; D gene ambiguous. The CDR3 contains 15 residues. Trimming removed 1 base from V and 2 bases from J, with 9 bases in between. Per germline, CDR1 SGDLS and CDR2 YYNGEE.

The gene calls are TRBV4-3 and TRBJ2-1; tentative D call: TRBD1 (6 bases). The CDR3 covers 15 residues. The germline CDR1 and CDR2 sequences are LGHNA and YSLEER. Trimming took 1 base from V and 5 from J, leaving 12 bases between them. CDR3 coding DNA: TGCGCCAGCAGCCAAGGTCACAGGGACAACAATGAGCAGTTCTTC. Translated, it gives CASSQGHRDNNEQFF.

The count of this clone is one. V is TRBV7-2 and J is TRBJ1-5; weak D call: TRBD1 (5 bases). V gave up 4 bases and J gave up 5 bases, with 9 bases separating them. The CDR3 totals 13 residues. Germline V CDR1 and CDR2: SGHTA, FQGNSA. CDR3 loop: CASSSGGYQPQHF. CDR3 nucleotides: TGTGCCAGCAGCTCGGGGGGATATCAGCCCCAGCATTTT.

The J gene is TRBJ2-7, the V gene TRBV7-3; D may be TRBD1 (8 bases). This CDR3 is built from 15 residues. Trimming cost V 5 bases and J 6 bases, with 20 bases left between them. The germline V gene has CDR1 SGHTA and CDR2 FQGTGA. CDR3 sequence: CASSLGGGQATEQYF. As DNA, the CDR3 is TGTGCCAGCAGCCTAGGCGGGGGACAGGCGACCGAGCAGTACTTC.

The chain uses TRBV7-8 and TRBJ2-7; no firm D call. Germline values: CDR1 SGHVS, CDR2 FQNEAQ. The germline V and J ends were trimmed by 3 bases and 6 bases, with 12 bases remaining between them. The CDR3 has 13 amino acids. The CDR3: CASSFRSLGEQYF. As DNA, the CDR3 is TGTGCCAGCAGCTTCCGGTCGTTGGGCGAGCAGTACTTC.

The rearrangement links TRBV18 to TRBJ2-7, with unresolved D. Germline V gives CDR1 KGHSH, CDR2 LQKENI. V was pared by 3 bases and J by 7 bases, with 13 bases between. CDR3 size: 13 residues. CDR3 nucleotide sequence: TGTGCCAGCTCACCTGATTCCTTAGGGGAGCAGTACTTC. Protein: CASSPDSLGEQYF.

This chain connects TRBV27 to TRBJ2-5; D is perhaps TRBD2 (7 bases). The end of the DNA is better explained by TRBJ2-7, so the J call may be wrong. From germline, CDR1 is MNHEY and CDR2 SMNVEV (reference sequence). This CDR3 spans 15 amino acids. CDR3 nucleotides: TGTGCCAGCAGTTTATCAGGGGGAGGGGGCTACGAGCAGTACTTC. It yields the protein CASSLSGGGGYEQYF.

The chain is built from TRBV7-9 and TRBJ2-1; D may be TRBD1 (6 bases). The CDR3 spans 15 residues. From germline, CDR1 is SEHNR and CDR2 FQNEAQ (reference sequence). Trimming took 3 bases from V and 0 from J, leaving 9 bases between them. In DNA, the CDR3 is TGTGCCAGCAGCTTCAAGGACAGCTCCTACAATGAGCAGTTCTTC. It is translated as CASSFKDSSYNEQFF.

The J gene is TRBJ1-2, the V gene TRBV27; no clear D. Trimming removed 1 base at V and 2 bases at J, with 8 bases between. This CDR3 has 14 amino acids. Germline CDR1 is MNHEY and CDR2 is SMNVEV (reference sequence). The CDR3 bases are TGTGCCAGCAGTTTATATCCAGCGAACTATGGCTACACCTTC. It codes for CASSLYPANYGYTF.

V and J are TRBV5-5 and TRBJ1-1, with TRBD1 matching over 8 bases. V lost 6 bases and J lost 3; bases outside the gene matches: 10. Looked up from germline, CDR1 is SGHKS and CDR2 is YYEKEE (reference sequence). This CDR3 region has 15 residues. The CDR3 region has the DNA TGTGCCAGCACCCTAGCAGGGGGCATCGACACTGAAGCTTTCTTT. Protein: CASTLAGGIDTEAFF. Full variable domain (rest looked up from reference TRBV5-5 and TRBJ1-1): DAGVTQSPTHLIKTRGQQVTLRCSPISGHKSVSWYQQVLGQGPQFIFQYYEKEERGRGNFPDRFSARQFPNYSSELNVNALLLGDSALYLCASTLAGGIDTEAFFGQGTRLTVV.

V and J are TRBV4-2 and TRBJ2-1; 8 bases match TRBD2. V was pared by 6 bases and J by 3 bases, with 7 bases of the junction left unmatched. The CDR3 extends over 15 amino acids. CDR1 and CDR2 from the germline V gene are LGHNA and YNFKEQ. CDR3 in DNA: TGTGCCAGCAGGCCGAACAGCGGGGGCTACAATGAGCAGTTCTTC. This sequence encodes CASRPNSGGYNEQFF.

About this clone: The junction does not match germline at one end; this may be a read error. J is TRBJ1-3 and V is TRBV28, with D unclear. This CDR3 has 11 amino acids. Germline assignment: CDR1 MDHEN and CDR2 SYDVKM. Here the CDR3 DNA reads TGTGCCAGCAGTTGGGGAAGCACCATATATTTT. Translation gives CASSWGSTIYF.

The rearrangement joins TRBV6-1 to TRBJ1-1; TRBD1 might be the D (5 bases). V was clipped by 3 bases and J by 0 bases, with 11 bases between them. Germline assignment: CDR1 MNHNS and CDR2 SASEGT. This CDR3 contains 15 residues. Here the CDR3 DNA reads TGTGCCAGCAGTGAGCTACAGGCCCTGAACACTGAAGCTTTCTTT. This encodes CASSELQALNTEAFF.

This clone was found a few times. J is TRBJ1-2 and V is TRBV4-1, with D uncertain. CDR1 is MGHRA and CDR2 is YSYEKL in the germline V gene. V dropped 0 bases and J dropped 10 bases, with 9 bases sitting between them. The CDR3 has 12 amino acids. CDR3 amino acids: CASSQDLVAYTF. Here the CDR3 DNA reads TGCGCCAGCAGCCAAGATTTAGTAGCCTACACCTTC.

A single count supports this clone. The chain carries TRBV28 and TRBJ1-1; 8 bases fit TRBD1. After removal of 7 bases from V and 5 bases from J, the junction contained 12 bases not matched to a gene. Germline lookup yields CDR1 MDHEN and CDR2 SYDVKM. The CDR3 has 15 residues. CDR3 sequence: CASTQMTGVGTEAFF. Written as DNA, the CDR3 is TGTGCCAGCACTCAGATGACAGGGGTTGGAACTGAAGCTTTCTTT.

This chain connects TRBV30 to TRBJ2-1; 10 bases line up with TRBD2. The CDR3 spans 15 residues. Germline CDR1 is GTSNPN and CDR2 is SVGIG (reference sequence). V was pared by 1 base and J by 9 bases, with 9 bases of the junction left unmatched. Written as DNA, the CDR3 is TGTGCCTGGAGTGCGCGGCTAGCGGGAGTTACTGAGCAGTTCTTC. Protein sequence: CAWSARLAGVTEQFF.

The chain recombines TRBV6-6 with TRBJ1-2, with a possible D match to TRBD1 (6 bases). Germline lookup yields CDR1 MNHNY and CDR2 SVGAGI (reference sequence). CDR3 length: 14 amino acids. V lost 5 bases, J lost 3 bases, and 13 bases lay in between. CDR3 sequence reads: CASSDWTDYYGYTF. CDR3 in DNA: TGTGCCAGCAGTGACTGGACAGACTACTATGGCTACACCTTC.

This chain connects TRBV6-5 to TRBJ2-7, with D maybe TRBD1 (6 bases). From germline, CDR1 is MNHEY and CDR2 SVGAGI. Trimming took off 7 bases at V and 5 bases at J, with 18 bases between the two ends. The CDR3 runs 14 residues. The DNA for the CDR3 is TGTGCCAGCACCCTACGAACAGGGTACCACGAGCAGTACTTC. Residues: CASTLRTGYHEQYF.

This chain uses TRBV11-2 with TRBJ2-7; 8 positions match TRBD1. V gave up 2 bases and J gave up 6 bases; unmatched junction bases: 9. CDR3 length: 15 residues. The germline V gene has CDR1 SGHAT and CDR2 FQNNGV. The CDR3 reads CASSLSPGQAAEQYF. The CDR3 DNA is TGTGCCAGCAGCTTATCCCCGGGACAGGCTGCCGAGCAGTACTTC.

This chain links TRBV30 with TRBJ2-1; D perhaps matches TRBD2 (6 bases). The CDR3 extends over 14 amino acids. CDR1 and CDR2 from the germline V gene are GTSNPN and SVGIG (reference sequence). V lost 0 bases, J lost 3 bases, and 9 bases lay in between. This chain's CDR3 is CAWSVKDYYNEQFF. The CDR3 DNA reads TGTGCCTGGAGTGTAAAGGACTACTACAATGAGCAGTTCTTC.